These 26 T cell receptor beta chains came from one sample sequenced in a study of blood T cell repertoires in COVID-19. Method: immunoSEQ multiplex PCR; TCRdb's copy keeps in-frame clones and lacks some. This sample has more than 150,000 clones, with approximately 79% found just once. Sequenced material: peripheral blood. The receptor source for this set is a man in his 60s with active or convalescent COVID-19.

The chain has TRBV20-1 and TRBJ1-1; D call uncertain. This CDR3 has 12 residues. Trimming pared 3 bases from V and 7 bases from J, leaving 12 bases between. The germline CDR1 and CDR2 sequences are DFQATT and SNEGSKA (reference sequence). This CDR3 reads CSASLAGHEAFF. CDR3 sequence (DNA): TGCAGTGCTAGTTTGGCGGGCCATGAAGCTTTCTTT.

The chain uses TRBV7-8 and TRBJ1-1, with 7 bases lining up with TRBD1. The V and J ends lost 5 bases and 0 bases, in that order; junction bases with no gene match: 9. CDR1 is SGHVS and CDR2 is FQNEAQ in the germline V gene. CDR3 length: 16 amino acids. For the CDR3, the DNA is TGTGCCAGCAGCGGAGGGGACAGCAACATGAACACTGAAGCTTTCTTT. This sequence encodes CASSGGDSNMNTEAFF.

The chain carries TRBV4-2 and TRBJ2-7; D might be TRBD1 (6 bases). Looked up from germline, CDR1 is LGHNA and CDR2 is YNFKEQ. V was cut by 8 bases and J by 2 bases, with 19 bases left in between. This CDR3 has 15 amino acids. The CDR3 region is CASRYDRTTTYEQYF. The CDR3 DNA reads TGTGCCAGCCGATATGACAGGACAACCACCTACGAGCAGTACTTC.

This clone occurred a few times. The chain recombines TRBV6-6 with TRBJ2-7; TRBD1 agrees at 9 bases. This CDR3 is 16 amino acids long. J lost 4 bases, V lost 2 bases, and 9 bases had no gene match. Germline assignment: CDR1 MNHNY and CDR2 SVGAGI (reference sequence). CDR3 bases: TGTGCCAGCAGTTACAGTCGGGACAGGGATGAGTACGAGCAGTACTTC. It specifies CASSYSRDRDEYEQYF.

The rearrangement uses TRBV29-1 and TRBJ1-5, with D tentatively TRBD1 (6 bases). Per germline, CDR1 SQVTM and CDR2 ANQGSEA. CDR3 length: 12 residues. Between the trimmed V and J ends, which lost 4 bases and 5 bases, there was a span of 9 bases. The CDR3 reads CSVGTADQPQHF. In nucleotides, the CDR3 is TGCAGCGTTGGGACAGCTGATCAGCCCCAGCATTTT.

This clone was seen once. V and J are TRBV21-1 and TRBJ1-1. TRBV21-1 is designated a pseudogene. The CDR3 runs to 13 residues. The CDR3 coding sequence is TGTGCCAGCAGCAAAGCGGGAGGCACTGAAGCTTTCTTT. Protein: CASSKAGGTEAFF.

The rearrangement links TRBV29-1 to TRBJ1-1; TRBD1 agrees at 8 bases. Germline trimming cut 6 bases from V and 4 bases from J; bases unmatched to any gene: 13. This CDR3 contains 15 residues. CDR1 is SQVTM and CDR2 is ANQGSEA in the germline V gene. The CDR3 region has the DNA TGCAGCGTCGATGGGCAGGGGGCGGTGGCCACTGAAGCTTTCTTT. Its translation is CSVDGQGAVATEAFF.

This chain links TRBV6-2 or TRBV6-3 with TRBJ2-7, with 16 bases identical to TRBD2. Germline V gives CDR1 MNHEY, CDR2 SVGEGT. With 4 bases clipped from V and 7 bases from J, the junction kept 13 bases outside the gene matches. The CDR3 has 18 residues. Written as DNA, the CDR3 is TGTGCCAGCAGTTCCCGCCCGGGACTAGCGGGAGGGCCGGGGGAGCAGTACTTC. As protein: CASSSRPGLAGGPGEQYF.

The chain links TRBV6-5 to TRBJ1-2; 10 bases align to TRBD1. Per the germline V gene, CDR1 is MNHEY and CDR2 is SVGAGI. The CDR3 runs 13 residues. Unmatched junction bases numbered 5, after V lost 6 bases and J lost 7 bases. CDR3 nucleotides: TGTGCCAGCAGACGACAGGGGGCGCTTGGCTACACCTTC. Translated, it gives CASRRQGALGYTF.

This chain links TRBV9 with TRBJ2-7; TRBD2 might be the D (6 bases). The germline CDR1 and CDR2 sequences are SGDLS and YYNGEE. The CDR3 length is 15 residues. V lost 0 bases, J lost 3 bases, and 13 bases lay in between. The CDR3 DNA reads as TGTGCCAGCAGCGTAGGGGGGGAGAAGGTCTACGAGCAGTACTTC. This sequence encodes CASSVGGEKVYEQYF.

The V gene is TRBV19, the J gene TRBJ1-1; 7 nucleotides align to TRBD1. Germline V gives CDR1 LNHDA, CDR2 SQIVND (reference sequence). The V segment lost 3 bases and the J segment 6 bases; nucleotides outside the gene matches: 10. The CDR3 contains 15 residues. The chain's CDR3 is CASSIDRVGWAEAFF. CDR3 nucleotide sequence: TGTGCCAGTAGTATTGACAGGGTGGGTTGGGCTGAAGCTTTCTTT.

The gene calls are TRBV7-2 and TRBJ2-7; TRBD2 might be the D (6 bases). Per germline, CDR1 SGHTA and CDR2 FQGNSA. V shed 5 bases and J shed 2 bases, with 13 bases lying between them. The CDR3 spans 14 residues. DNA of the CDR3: TGTGCCAGCAGCCCCGCAGCGGGTGCCTACGAGCAGTACTTC. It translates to CASSPAAGAYEQYF.

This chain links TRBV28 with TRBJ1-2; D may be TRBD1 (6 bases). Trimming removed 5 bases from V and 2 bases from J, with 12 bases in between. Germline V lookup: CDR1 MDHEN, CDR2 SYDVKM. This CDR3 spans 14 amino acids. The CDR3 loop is CASSLLGQNYGYTF. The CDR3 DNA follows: TGTGCCAGCAGTCTCCTAGGACAGAACTATGGCTACACCTTC.

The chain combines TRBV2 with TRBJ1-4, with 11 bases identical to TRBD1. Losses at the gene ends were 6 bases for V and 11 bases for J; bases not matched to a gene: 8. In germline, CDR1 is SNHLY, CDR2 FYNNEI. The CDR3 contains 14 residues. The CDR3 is CASSAGTGGRKLFF. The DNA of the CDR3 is TGTGCCAGCAGCGCCGGGACAGGGGGAAGGAAACTGTTTTTT.

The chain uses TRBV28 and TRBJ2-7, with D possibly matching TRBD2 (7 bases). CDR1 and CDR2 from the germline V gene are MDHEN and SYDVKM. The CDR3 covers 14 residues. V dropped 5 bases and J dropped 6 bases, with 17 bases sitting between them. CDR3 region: CASSPLGGASEQYF. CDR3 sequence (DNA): TGTGCCAGCAGTCCCTTAGGGGGGGCTAGCGAGCAGTACTTC.

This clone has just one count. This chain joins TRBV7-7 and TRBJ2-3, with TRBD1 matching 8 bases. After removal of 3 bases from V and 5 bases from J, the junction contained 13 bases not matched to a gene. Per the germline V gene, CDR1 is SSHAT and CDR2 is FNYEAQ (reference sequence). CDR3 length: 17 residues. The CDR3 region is CASSLGRGRVGGDTQYF. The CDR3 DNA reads TGTGCCAGCAGCTTGGGCAGGGGGCGCGTCGGTGGAGATACGCAGTATTTT.

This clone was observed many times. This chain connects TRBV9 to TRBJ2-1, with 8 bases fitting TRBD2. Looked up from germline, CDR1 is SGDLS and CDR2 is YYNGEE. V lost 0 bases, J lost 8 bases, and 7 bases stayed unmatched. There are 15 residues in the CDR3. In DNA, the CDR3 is TGTGCCAGCAGCGTAGAAGCGGGAGCCGGCGATGAGCAGTTCTTC. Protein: CASSVEAGAGDEQFF.

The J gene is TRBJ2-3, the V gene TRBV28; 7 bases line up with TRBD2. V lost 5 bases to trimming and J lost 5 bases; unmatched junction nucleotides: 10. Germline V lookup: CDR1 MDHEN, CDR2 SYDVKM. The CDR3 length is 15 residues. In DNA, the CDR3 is TGTGCCAGCAGTCTGGGCCGGGAGGATCAAGATACGCAGTATTTT. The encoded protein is CASSLGREDQDTQYF.

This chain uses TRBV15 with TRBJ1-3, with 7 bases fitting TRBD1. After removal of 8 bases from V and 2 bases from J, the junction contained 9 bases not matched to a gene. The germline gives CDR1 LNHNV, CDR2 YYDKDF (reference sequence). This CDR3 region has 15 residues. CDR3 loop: CATAAPTGTGNTIYF. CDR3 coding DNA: TGTGCCACCGCAGCGCCGACAGGGACTGGAAACACCATATATTTT. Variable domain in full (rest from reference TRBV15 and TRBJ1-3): DAMVIQNPRYQVTQFGKPVTLSCSQTLNHNVMYWYQQKSSQAPKLLFHYYDKDFNNEADTPDNFQSRRPNTSFCFLDIRSPGLGDTAMYLCATAAPTGTGNTIYFGEGSWLTVV.

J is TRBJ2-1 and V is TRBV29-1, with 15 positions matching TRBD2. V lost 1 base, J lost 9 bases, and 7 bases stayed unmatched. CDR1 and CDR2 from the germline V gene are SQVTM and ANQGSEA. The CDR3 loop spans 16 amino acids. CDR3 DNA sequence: TGCAGCGTTGAAGGCCGGGGACTAGCGGGAGGAAGTGAGCAGTTCTTC. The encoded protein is CSVEGRGLAGGSEQFF.

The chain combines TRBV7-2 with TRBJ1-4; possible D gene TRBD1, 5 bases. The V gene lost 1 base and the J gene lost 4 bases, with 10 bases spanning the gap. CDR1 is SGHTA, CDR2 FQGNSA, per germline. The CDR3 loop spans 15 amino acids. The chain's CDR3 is CASSLDRGINEKLFF. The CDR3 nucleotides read TGTGCCAGCAGCTTAGATCGGGGGATTAATGAAAAACTGTTTTTT.

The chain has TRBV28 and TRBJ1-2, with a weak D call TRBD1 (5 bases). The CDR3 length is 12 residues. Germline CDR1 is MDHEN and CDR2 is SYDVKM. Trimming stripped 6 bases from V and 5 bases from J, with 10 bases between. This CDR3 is CASRDGGYGYTF. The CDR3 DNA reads TGTGCCAGCAGGGACGGGGGGTATGGCTACACCTTC.

The CDR3 DNA follows: TGTGCCAGTAGTGGACAGTACACCGGGGAGCTGTTTTTT. Protein sequence: CASSGQYTGELFF. The rearrangement uses TRBV19 and TRBJ2-2; D is perhaps TRBD1 (6 bases). This CDR3 comprises 13 residues. The V gene's germline CDR1 is LNHDA and CDR2 SQIVND (reference sequence). Trimming stripped 5 bases from V and 3 bases from J, with 7 bases between.

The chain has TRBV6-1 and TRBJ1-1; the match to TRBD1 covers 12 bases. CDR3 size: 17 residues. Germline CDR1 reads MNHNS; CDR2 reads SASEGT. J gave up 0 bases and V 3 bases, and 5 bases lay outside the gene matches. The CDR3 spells CASSEGQGAPMNTEAFF. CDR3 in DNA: TGTGCCAGCAGTGAGGGACAGGGGGCTCCCATGAACACTGAAGCTTTCTTT.

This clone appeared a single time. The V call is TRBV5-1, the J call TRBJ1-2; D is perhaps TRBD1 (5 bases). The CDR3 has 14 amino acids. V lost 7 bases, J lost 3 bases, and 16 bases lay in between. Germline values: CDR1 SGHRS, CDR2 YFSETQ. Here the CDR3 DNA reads TGCGCCAGCTCTCCAGGGCATACGGACTATGGCTACACCTTC. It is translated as CASSPGHTDYGYTF.

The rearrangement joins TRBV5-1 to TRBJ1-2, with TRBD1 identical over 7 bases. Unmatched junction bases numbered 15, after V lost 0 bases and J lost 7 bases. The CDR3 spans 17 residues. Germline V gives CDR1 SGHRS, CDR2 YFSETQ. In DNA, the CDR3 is TGCGCCAGCAGCTTGGAGGGACAGACAACCTCCCAAGGTGGCTACACCTTC. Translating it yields CASSLEGQTTSQGGYTF.